These 10 T cell receptor beta chains share one sample of origin, sequenced in a study of PD-L1 blockade in urothelial cancer. Noted time point: pretreatment peripheral blood. The data were produced by immunoSEQ multiplex PCR, yet TCRdb's version contains in-frame clones alone and is incomplete. The sample has 85,000 to 95,000 clones; roughly 90% are singletons. The sample here was PBMCs, taken around atezolizumab (anti-PD-L1) treatment. The receptors originated from a man aged 55 to 69 with urothelial cancer.

V and J are TRBV10-2 and TRBJ1-1, with TRBD1 identical over 7 bases. The germline V gene has CDR1 WSHSY and CDR2 SAAADI. V gave up 3 bases and J gave up 6 bases; unmatched junction bases: 7. This CDR3 is built from 14 residues. CDR3 DNA: TGCGCCAGCAGTGATGCCCGGGACAGAGCTGAAGCTTTCTTT. This gives the protein CASSDARDRAEAFF.

The chain has TRBV29-1 and TRBJ2-7; the D is unclear. The length of the CDR3 is 12 residues. V was pared by 4 bases and J by 0 bases, with 7 bases between. From germline, CDR1 is SQVTM and CDR2 ANQGSEA. As DNA, the CDR3 is TGCAGCGTTGGTGTCAGCTCCTACGAGCAGTACTTC. This codes for CSVGVSSYEQYF.

The chain recombines TRBV27 with TRBJ2-6; 8 bases are a match to TRBD2. Unmatched junction bases numbered 22, after V lost 0 bases and J lost 0 bases. This CDR3 contains 24 residues. In germline, CDR1 is MNHEY, CDR2 SMNVEV (reference sequence). The CDR3: CASSLSGRRVPMTSVLSGANVLTF. In DNA form, the CDR3 reads TGTGCCAGCAGTTTATCGGGTCGTAGGGTCCCCATGACTAGCGTGCTCTCTGGGGCCAACGTCCTGACTTTC.

This chain uses TRBV29-1 with TRBJ2-7; 8 nucleotides align to TRBD1. This CDR3 comprises 13 residues. V trimming: 1 base; J trimming: 5 bases; junction bases outside the gene matches: 4. Germline CDR1 is SQVTM and CDR2 is ANQGSEA. DNA for the CDR3: TGCAGCGTTGAAGGACAGGGGATGGACGAGCAGTACTTC. Amino acids: CSVEGQGMDEQYF.

The J gene is TRBJ1-2, the V gene TRBV6-5; D ambiguous. Per the germline V gene, CDR1 is MNHEY and CDR2 is SVGAGI. Trimming pared 2 bases from V and 6 bases from J, leaving 16 bases between. The CDR3 spans 15 residues. The CDR3 DNA is TGTGCCAGCAGTTACGCAGATCGGGAGAATAATGGCTACACCTTC. It translates to CASSYADRENNGYTF.

The CDR3 sequence is CASSLGSTGELFF. DNA of the CDR3: TGTGCCAGCAGCTTAGGGAGCACCGGGGAGCTGTTTTTT. The chain carries TRBV7-2 and TRBJ2-2; D uncertain. The CDR3 extends over 13 amino acids. From germline, CDR1 is SGHTA and CDR2 FQGNSA. Trimming took 1 base from V and 4 from J, leaving 4 bases between them.

The V call is TRBV7-2, the J call TRBJ1-2, with a tentative D call TRBD1 (5 bases). Germline V lookup: CDR1 SGHTA, CDR2 FQGNSA. Trimming left V 4 bases short and J 4 bases short, with 10 bases between. CDR3 length: 13 amino acids. CDR3 bases: TGTGCCAGCAGCTCGGGTCAGGGCTATGGCTACACCTTC. Translating gives CASSSGQGYGYTF.

This clone was recorded only once. The chain recombines TRBV5-6 with TRBJ1-5; maybe TRBD1 (6 bases). The germline V and J ends were trimmed by 1 base and 0 bases, with 8 bases remaining between them. Germline V CDR1 and CDR2: SGHDT, YYEEEE. The CDR3 consists of 15 residues. CDR3 protein: CASSLTGNSNQPQHF. Written as DNA, the CDR3 is TGTGCCAGCAGCTTGACAGGGAATAGCAATCAGCCCCAGCATTTT.

The chain couples TRBV9 to TRBJ2-7; 12 positions match TRBD2. The CDR3 extends over 16 amino acids. Germline CDR1 is SGDLS and CDR2 is YYNGEE. After removal of 4 bases from V and 2 bases from J, the junction contained 7 bases not matched to a gene. This CDR3 reads CASSSPLAGGTYEQYF. CDR3 nucleotide sequence: TGTGCCAGCAGCTCACCACTAGCGGGGGGTACCTACGAGCAGTACTTC.

The chain links TRBV9 to TRBJ2-1; TRBD2 aligns across 7 bases. V shed 0 bases, J shed 9 bases, and the junction held 3 bases outside the gene matches. Per the germline V gene, CDR1 is SGDLS and CDR2 is YYNGEE. CDR3 size: 13 residues. The CDR3, as DNA: TGTGCCAGCAGCGTAGTGTCTAGCGGTGAGCAGTTCTTC. Residues: CASSVVSSGEQFF.